The source of this T cell receptor beta chain is a study of T cells expressing NK-cell markers. Study results and limitations: It is unclear if expanded NKG2C-expressing clones target HCMV antigens.

TCRdb reprocessed the 5' RACE reads and keeps a single row for each CDR3 protein, giving no DNA. Here the sample table reports 400,000 or so distinct CDR3 sequences. Notes on this clonotype: What it recognizes is unknown.

This sequence was found in a woman in her forties or fifties in good health. The specimen was blood T cells: a sorted CD56 or NKG2C T cell subset, CD4+ or CD8+ T cells, or bulk PBMC T cells (not recorded which).

This chain's CDR3 is CAAGGDTGQYF. This rearrangement joins TRBV10-3 to TRBJ2-3; TCRdb returns TRBD2, unconfirmable since there is no DNA. CDR1 is ENHRY and CDR2 is SYGVKD in the germline V gene. The CDR3 consists of 11 residues.